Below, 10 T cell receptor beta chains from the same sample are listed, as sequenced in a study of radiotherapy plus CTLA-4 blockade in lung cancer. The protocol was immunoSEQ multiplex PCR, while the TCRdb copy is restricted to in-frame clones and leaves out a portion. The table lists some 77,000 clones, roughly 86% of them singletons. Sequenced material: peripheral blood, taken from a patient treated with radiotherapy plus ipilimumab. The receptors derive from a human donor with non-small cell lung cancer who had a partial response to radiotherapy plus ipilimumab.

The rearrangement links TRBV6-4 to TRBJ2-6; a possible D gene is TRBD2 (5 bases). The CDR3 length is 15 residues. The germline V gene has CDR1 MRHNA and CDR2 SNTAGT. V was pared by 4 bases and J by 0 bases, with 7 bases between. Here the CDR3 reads CASSAGNSGANVLTF. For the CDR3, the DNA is TGTGCCAGCAGTGCGGGGAACTCTGGGGCCAACGTCCTGACTTTC.

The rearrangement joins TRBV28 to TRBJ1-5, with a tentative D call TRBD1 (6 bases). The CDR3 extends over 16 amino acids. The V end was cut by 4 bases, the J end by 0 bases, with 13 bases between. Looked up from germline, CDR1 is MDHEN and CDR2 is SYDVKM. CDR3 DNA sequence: TGTGCCAGCAGTTCCCCCCAGGGGCATAGCAATCAGCCCCAGCATTTT. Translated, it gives CASSSPQGHSNQPQHF.

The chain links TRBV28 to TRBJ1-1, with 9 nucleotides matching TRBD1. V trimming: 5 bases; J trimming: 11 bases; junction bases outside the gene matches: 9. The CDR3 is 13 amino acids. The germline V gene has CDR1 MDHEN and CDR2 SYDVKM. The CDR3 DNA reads TGTGCCAGCAGTACTACAGGGGGCGTCATGGCTTTCTTT. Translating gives CASSTTGGVMAFF.

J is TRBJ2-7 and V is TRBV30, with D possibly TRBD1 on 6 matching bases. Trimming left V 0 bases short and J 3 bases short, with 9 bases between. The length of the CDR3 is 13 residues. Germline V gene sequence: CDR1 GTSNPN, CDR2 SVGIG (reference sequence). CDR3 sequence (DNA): TGTGCCTGGAGTGTACTACAGGGCTACGAGCAGTACTTC. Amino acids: CAWSVLQGYEQYF.

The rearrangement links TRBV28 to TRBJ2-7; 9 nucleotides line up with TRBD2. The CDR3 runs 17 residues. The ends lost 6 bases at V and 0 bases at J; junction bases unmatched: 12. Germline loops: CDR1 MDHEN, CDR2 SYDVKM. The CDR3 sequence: CASSRFFSGGSSYEQYF. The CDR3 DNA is TGTGCCAGCAGCCGATTCTTTAGCGGGGGCAGCTCCTACGAGCAGTACTTC.

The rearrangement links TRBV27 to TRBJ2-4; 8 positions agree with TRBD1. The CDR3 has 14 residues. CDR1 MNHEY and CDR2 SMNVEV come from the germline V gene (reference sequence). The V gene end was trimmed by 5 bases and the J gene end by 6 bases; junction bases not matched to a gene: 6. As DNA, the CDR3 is TGTGCCAGCAGTACTCGGACAGGGATAAACATTCAGTACTTC. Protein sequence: CASSTRTGINIQYF.

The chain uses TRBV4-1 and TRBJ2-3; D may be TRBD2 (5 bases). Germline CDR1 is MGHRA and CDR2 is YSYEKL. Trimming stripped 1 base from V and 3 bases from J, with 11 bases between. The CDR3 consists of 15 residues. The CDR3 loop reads CASSQGRGGTDTQYF. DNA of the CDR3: TGCGCCAGCAGCCAAGGTCGTGGAGGAACAGATACGCAGTATTTT.

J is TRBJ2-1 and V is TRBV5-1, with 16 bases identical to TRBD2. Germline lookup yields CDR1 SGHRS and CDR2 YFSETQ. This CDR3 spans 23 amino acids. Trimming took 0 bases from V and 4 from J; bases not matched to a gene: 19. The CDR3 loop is CASSLAGRGGTSGRAILYNEQFF. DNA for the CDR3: TGCGCCAGCAGCTTGGCCGGCCGGGGGGGGACTAGCGGGAGGGCCATACTATACAATGAGCAGTTCTTC.

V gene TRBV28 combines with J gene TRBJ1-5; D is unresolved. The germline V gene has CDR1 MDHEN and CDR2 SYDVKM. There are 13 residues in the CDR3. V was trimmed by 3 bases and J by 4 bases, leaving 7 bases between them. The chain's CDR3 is CASSFSVNQPQHF. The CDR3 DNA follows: TGTGCCAGCAGTTTCTCGGTGAATCAGCCCCAGCATTTT.

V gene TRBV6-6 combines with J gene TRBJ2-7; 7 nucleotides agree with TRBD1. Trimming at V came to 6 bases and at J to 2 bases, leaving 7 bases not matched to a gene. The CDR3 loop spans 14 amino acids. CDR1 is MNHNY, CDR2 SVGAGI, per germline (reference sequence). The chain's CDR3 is CASSPDRVTYEQYF. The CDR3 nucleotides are TGTGCCAGCAGCCCCGACAGGGTTACCTACGAGCAGTACTTC.